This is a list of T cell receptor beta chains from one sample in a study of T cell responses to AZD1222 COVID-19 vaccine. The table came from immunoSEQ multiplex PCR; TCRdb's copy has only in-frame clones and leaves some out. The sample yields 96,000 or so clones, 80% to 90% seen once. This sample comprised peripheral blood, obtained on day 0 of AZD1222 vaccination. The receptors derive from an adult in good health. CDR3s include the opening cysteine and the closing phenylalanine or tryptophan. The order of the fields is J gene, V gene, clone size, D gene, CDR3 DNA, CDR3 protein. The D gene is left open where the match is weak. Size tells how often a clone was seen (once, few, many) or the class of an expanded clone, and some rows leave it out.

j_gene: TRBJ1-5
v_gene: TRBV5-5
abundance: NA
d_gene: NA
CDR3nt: TGTGCCAGCAGCTTCCTTCCCAATCAGCCCCAGCATTTT
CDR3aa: CASSFLPNQPQHF

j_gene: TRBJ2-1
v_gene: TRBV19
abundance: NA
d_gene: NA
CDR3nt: TGTGCCAGTGATACGGGGCAGTTCGATGAGCAGTTCTTC
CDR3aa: CASDTGQFDEQFF

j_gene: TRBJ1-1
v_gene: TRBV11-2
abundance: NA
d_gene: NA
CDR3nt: TGTGCCAGCAGCTTACAAAGTGGCTGGGGAGCTTTCTTT
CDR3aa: CASSLQSGWGAFF

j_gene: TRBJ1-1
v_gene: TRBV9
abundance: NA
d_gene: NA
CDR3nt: TGTGCCAGCAGCGTAGTATCTGGGTCTCCTGAAGCTTTCTTT
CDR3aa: CASSVVSGSPEAFF

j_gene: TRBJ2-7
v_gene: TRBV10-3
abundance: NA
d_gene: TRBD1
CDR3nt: TGTGCCATCAGTCCTACAGGGGGTCTCTCCTACGAGCAGTACTTC
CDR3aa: CAISPTGGLSYEQYF

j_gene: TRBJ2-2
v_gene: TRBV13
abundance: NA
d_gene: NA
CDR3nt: TGTGCCAGCAGCTCCACCCCCGAGACCGGGGAGCTGTTTTTT
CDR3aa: CASSSTPETGELFF

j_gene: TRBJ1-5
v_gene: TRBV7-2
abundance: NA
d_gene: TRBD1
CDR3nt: TGTGCCAGCAGCTCGGGACAGGGAGTCGGTCAGCCCCAGCATTTT
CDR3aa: CASSSGQGVGQPQHF

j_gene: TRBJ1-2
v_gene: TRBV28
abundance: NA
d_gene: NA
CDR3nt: TGTGCCAGCAGTGGGGGGGCCGACGAGCTTTACTATGGCTACACCTTC
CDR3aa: CASSGGADELYYGYTF

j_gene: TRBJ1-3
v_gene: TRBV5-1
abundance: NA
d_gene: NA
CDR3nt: TGCGCCAGCAGCTTGGCCGCGGACTCAGGAAACACCATATATTTT
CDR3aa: CASSLAADSGNTIYF

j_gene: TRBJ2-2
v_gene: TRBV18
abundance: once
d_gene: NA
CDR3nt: TGTGCCAGCTCCCTGGGTCAATATTCGAACACCGGGGAGCTGTTTTTT
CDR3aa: CASSLGQYSNTGELFF

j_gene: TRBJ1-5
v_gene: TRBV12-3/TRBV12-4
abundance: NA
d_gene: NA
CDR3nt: TGTGCCAGCAGTTTTGGAAAAGATCAGCCCCAGCATTTT
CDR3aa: CASSFGKDQPQHF

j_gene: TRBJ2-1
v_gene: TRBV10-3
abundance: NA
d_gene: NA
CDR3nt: TGTGCCATCGGTACTAGCTACAATGAGCAGTTCTTC
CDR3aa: CAIGTSYNEQFF

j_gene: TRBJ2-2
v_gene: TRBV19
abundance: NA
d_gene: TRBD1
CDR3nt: TGTGCCAGTGCGGACAGGGGCAACACCGGGGAGCTGTTTTTT
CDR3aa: CASADRGNTGELFF

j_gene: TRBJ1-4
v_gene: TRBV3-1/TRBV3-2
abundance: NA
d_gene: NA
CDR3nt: TGTGCCAGCAGCCAAGATAGCGGGCAGGGTAATGAAAAACTGTTTTTT
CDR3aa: CASSQDSGQGNEKLFF

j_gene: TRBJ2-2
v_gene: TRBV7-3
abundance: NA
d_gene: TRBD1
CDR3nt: TGTGCCAGCAGCTTGACCGGGACAGGGATCGTCGGGGAGCTGTTTTTT
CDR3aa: CASSLTGTGIVGELFF

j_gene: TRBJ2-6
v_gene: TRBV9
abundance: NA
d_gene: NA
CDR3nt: TGTGCCAGCAGCGGACAGGTCTTCGTCTCTGGGGCCAACGTCCTGACTTTC
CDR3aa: CASSGQVFVSGANVLTF

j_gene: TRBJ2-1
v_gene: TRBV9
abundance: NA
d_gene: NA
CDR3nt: TGTGCCAGCAGCTCCGACATCTACAATGAGCAGTTCTTC
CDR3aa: CASSSDIYNEQFF

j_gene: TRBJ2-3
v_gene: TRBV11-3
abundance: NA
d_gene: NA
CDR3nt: TGTGCCAGCAGCTTAGGACCGGGGGGCGCAGATACGCAGTATTTT
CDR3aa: CASSLGPGGADTQYF

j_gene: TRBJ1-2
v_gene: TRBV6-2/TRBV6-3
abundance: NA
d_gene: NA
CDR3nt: TGTGCCAGCAGTAGCGGCGGGCACGAAGGGAACTATGGCTACACCTTC
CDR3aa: CASSSGGHEGNYGYTF

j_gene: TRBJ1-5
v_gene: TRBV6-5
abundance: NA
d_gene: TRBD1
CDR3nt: TGTGCCAGCAGTCCGAAGGGACAGCCCAATCAGCCCCAGCATTTT
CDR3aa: CASSPKGQPNQPQHF

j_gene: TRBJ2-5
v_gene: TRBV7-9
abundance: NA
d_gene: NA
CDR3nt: TGTGCCAGCACCCTTTTGGTGGGGGAAGAGACCCAGTACTTC
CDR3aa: CASTLLVGEETQYF

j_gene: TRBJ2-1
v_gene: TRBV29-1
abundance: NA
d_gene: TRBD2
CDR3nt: TGCAGCGTTGAGGGCGGGGGGGGTTTTAATGAGCAGTTCTTC
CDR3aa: CSVEGGGGFNEQFF

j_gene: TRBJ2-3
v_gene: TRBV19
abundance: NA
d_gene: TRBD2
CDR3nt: TGTGCCAGTAGTATGACTAGCGGAGGAGCCACAGATACGCAGTATTTT
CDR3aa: CASSMTSGGATDTQYF

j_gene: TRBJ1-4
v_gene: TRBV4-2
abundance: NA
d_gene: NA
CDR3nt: TGTGCCAGCAGCCAAGAAAAGCCGCGTGGGTTAGAGACGCATGAAAAACTGTTTTTT
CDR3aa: CASSQEKPRGLETHEKLFF

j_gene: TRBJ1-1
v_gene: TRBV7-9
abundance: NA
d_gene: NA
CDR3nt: TGTGCCAGCACCCAATCGACACGGAACACTGAAGCTTTCTTT
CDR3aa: CASTQSTRNTEAFF

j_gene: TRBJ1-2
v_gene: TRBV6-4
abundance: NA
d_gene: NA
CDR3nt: TGTGCCCACAAGGGGGGGAAGAGCTACACCTTC
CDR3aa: CAHKGGKSYTF

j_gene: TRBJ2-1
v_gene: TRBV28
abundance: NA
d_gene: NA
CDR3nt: TGTGCCAGCAGTCACAGTGGTCCAGGGGGGTACAGGAATGAGCAGTTCTTC
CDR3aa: CASSHSGPGGYRNEQFF

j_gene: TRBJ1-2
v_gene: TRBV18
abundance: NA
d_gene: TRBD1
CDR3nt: TGTGCCAGCTCACCGTCCCGGGACAGGCCCTATGGCTACACCTTC
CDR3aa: CASSPSRDRPYGYTF

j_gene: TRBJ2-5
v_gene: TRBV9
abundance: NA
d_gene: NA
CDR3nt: TGTGCCAGCACGGGGGACCCGTACCAAGAGACCCAGTACTTC
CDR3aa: CASTGDPYQETQYF

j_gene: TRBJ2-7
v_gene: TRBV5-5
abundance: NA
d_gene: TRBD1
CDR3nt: TGTGCCAGCAGCTACTGGGACAGGAGCTCCTACGAGCAGTACTTC
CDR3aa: CASSYWDRSSYEQYF

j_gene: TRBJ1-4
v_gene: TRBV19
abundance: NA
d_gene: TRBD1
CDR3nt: TGTGCCAGTAGTAGGAGGGGGCGCGTCGAAAAACTGTTTTTT
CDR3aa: CASSRRGRVEKLFF

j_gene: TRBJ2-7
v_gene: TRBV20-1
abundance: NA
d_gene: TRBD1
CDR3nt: TGCAGTGCTAGTTACAGGGGCATCACCTACGAGCAGTACTTC
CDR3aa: CSASYRGITYEQYF

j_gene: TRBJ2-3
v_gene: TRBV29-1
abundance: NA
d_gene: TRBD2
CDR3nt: TGCAGCGTACCGTCGGGGGGGCCGGCAGATACGCAGTATTTT
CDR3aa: CSVPSGGPADTQYF

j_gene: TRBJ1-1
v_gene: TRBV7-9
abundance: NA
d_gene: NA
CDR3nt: TGTGCCAGCAGCCTCCGGACAGAAACAAACACTGAAGCTTTCTTT
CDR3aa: CASSLRTETNTEAFF

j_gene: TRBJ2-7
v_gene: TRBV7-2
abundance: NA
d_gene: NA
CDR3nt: TGTGCCAGCAGCACCCGGGACGGCACCTACGAGCAGTACTTC
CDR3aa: CASSTRDGTYEQYF

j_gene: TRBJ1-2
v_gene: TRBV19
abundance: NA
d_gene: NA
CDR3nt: TGTGCCAGTAGTGCTACCTGGGCAGAGGGCTATGGCTACACCTTC
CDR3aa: CASSATWAEGYGYTF

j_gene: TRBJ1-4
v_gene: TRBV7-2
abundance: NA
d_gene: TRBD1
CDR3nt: TGTGCCAGCAGCTTCACAGGGGCCACTAATGAAAAACTGTTTTTT
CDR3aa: CASSFTGATNEKLFF

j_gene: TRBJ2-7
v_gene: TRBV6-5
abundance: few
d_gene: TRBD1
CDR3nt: TGTGCCAGCCGGGACAGGGGTGACTACGAGCAGTACTTC
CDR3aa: CASRDRGDYEQYF

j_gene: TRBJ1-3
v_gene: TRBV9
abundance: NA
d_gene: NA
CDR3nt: TGTGCCAGCAGCGTAGTTGACGGGAACGGAAACACCATATATTTT
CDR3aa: CASSVVDGNGNTIYF

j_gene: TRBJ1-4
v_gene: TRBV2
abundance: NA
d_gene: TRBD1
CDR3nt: TGTGCCAGCAGACCCACAGGGGGCAGAAATGAAAAACTGTTTTTT
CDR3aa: CASRPTGGRNEKLFF

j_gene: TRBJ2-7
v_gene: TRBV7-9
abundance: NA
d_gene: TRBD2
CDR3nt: TGTGCCAGCAGCCCCCCGGGGGGGGGATCCTACGAGCAGTACTTC
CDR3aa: CASSPPGGGSYEQYF